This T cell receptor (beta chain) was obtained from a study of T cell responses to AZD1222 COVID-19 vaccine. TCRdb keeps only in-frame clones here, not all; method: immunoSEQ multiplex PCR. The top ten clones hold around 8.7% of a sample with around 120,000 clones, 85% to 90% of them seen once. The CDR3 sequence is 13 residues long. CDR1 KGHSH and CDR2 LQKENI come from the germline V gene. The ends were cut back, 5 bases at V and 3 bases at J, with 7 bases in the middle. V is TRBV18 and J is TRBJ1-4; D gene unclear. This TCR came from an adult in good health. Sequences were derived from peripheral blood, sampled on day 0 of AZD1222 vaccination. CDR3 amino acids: CASSLDANEKLFF. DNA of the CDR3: TGTGCCAGCTCATTGGACGCTAATGAAAAACTGTTTTTT.